The clone carrying this TCR beta chain has at least ten counts. Its antigen is still unknown. This entry belongs to a study of response to subunit inactivated influenza vaccine. Study-level results: Authors suggested each seasonal influenza vaccination recruits few new T cells.

TCRdb reprocessed the RT-PCR reads with MiXCR, giving one entry per CDR3 protein. The repertoire holds just under 250,000 distinct CDR3 sequences, with 10% to 15% as singletons. Germline assignment: CDR1 DFQATT and CDR2 SNEGSKA (reference sequence). This CDR3 contains 16 residues. V dropped 6 bases and J dropped 3; count of bases not matched to a gene: 10. This chain connects TRBV20-1 to TRBJ2-3; 12 bases are shared with TRBD2. The sequencing here drew on non-naive T cells sorted from PBMCs, taken roughly 2 weeks before vaccination. This clonotype was obtained from a middle-aged man who received an inactivated influenza vaccine. CDR3 sequence (DNA): TGCAGTGCCCTCCCGCTAGCGGGGGGGCCGACAGATACGCAGTATTTT. Its translation: CSALPLAGGPTDTQYF.